Each of the 23 T cell receptor beta chains below was sequenced from the same sample in a study of regulatory T cells in long-lasting Graves disease. Time point defined: newly diagnosed GD, antithyroid drugs for less than 3 months. The TCR library used RNA extracted from PBMCs. Building of the TCR beta libraries involved iRepertoire HTBI primers and Arm-PCR of CDR3 regions. Each CDR3 protein is one row after TCRdb ran MiXCR on the multiplex PCR reads. The repertoire holds roughly 440,000 distinct CDR3 sequences, roughly 15% seen once, with around a quarter in the top ten. These data were also reused for a study on T cells in Graves' hyperthyroidism and ophthalmopathy.

The starting material was peripheral blood mononuclear cells (PBMCs), obtained at new diagnosis, from a patient treated with antithyroid drugs. These receptors all come from a woman between 18 and 30 years old with Graves disease.

The V and J genes are TRBV14 and TRBJ2-2, with 9 bases that match TRBD1. The V segment lost 3 bases and the J segment 7 bases; nucleotides outside the gene matches: 6. Looked up from germline, CDR1 is SGHDN and CDR2 is FVKESK. The CDR3 has 15 amino acids. The CDR3: CASSHPGQGGGELFF. Here the CDR3 DNA reads TGTGCCAGCAGCCATCCGGGACAGGGCGGCGGGGAGCTGTTTTTT.

This clonotype was counted many times. The rearrangement links TRBV7-2 to TRBJ2-1; the match to TRBD2 covers 7 bases. Germline CDR1 SGHTA, CDR2 FQGNSA. CDR3 length: 16 residues. V lost 5 bases and J lost 10; bases outside the gene matches: 17. The CDR3 here is CASSPLPSGVGGEQFF. In DNA form, the CDR3 reads TGTGCCAGCAGCCCCTTGCCTAGCGGAGTGGGTGGGGAGCAGTTCTTC.

With respect to this clonotype: A much larger clone lies one base from this, so it may be a read error. CDR3 bases: TGTGCCAGCAGCTTAGCGACAGGGATAACTGTCTACGAGCAGTTCTTC. It is translated as CASSLATGITVYEQFF. The genes are TRBV11-1 and TRBJ2-1; 7 bases fit TRBD1. CDR1 SGHAT and CDR2 FQDESV come from the germline V gene (reference sequence). The CDR3 contains 16 residues. With V trimmed by 0 bases and J by 10 bases, 12 bases remained unmatched.

This clonotype was counted a single time. CDR3 region: CASSPRLAGVEQYF. The CDR3 nucleotides read TGTGCCAGCAGTCCCCGACTAGCGGGAGTCGAGCAGTACTTC. The genes are TRBV12-3 or TRBV12-4 and TRBJ2-7, with 12 bases aligning to TRBD2. CDR3 size: 14 residues. V was clipped by 5 bases and J by 6 bases; unmatched bases: 5.

This clonotype was counted ten times or more. The chain uses TRBV18 and TRBJ2-3; 8 positions agree with TRBD1. The CDR3 contains 16 residues. Germline V CDR1 and CDR2: KGHSH, LQKENI. V dropped 2 bases and J dropped 5; count of bases not matched to a gene: 9. The CDR3 loop reads CASSPGGQGEEDTQYF. Here the CDR3 DNA reads TGTGCCAGCTCACCAGGTGGACAGGGAGAAGAAGATACGCAGTATTTT. Using reference TRBV18 and TRBJ2-3 for the parts outside the CDR3, the full variable domain is NAGVMQNPRHLVRRRGQEARLRCSPMKGHSHVYWYRQLPEEGLKFMVYLQKENIIDESGMPKERFSAEFPKEGPSILRIQQVVRGDSAAYFCASSPGGQGEEDTQYFGPGTRLTVL.

This clonotype was seen only a few times. The chain uses TRBV4-2 and TRBJ2-1; TRBD1 matches at 8 bases. Germline CDR1 is LGHNA and CDR2 is YNFKEQ. Trimming cost V 2 bases and J 2 bases; bases outside gene matches: 5. The CDR3 covers 16 residues. The CDR3 region is CASSQMDRETYNEQFF. CDR3 bases: TGTGCCAGCAGCCAAATGGACAGGGAAACCTACAATGAGCAGTTCTTC.

In its sample, this clonotype was seen a few times. This chain's CDR3 is CSARDLGRGQADPNYNSPLHF. The CDR3 nucleotides are TGCAGTGCTAGAGATCTCGGTCGGGGACAGGCGGACCCAAACTATAATTCACCCCTCCACTTT. The chain employs TRBV20-1 and TRBJ1-6; 8 positions match TRBD1. From germline, CDR1 is DFQATT and CDR2 SNEGSKA (reference sequence). The CDR3 is 21 amino acids. Unmatched junction bases numbered 19, after V lost 0 bases and J lost 3 bases.

As DNA, the CDR3 is TGTGCCAGCAGCCCCCAGGGGTTTCAGGGCGACTACGAGCAGTACTTC. This codes for CASSPQGFQGDYEQYF. This chain connects TRBV7-6 to TRBJ2-7, with a tentative D call TRBD1 (6 bases). This CDR3 is 16 amino acids long. The germline V gene encodes CDR1 SGHVS and CDR2 FNYEAQ. V was cut by 5 bases and J by 3 bases, with 20 bases left in between.

This clonotype appeared many times. The chain employs TRBV12-3 or TRBV12-4 and TRBJ2-7, with no clear D. The CDR3 runs to 13 residues. V gave up 0 bases and J gave up 5 bases, with 8 bases separating them. The CDR3 here is CASSLAGRDEQYF. In nucleotides, the CDR3 is TGTGCCAGCAGTTTAGCGGGCAGAGACGAGCAGTACTTC.

As regards this clonotype: A much larger clonotype is one base distant, so this may be a read error. The V gene is TRBV27, the J gene TRBJ2-1; D might be TRBD1 (6 bases). The CDR3 loop spans 14 amino acids. The V gene's germline CDR1 is MNHEY and CDR2 SMNVEV (reference sequence). V lost 8 bases and J lost 10, with 21 bases in between. The CDR3 loop reads CASHKSGTLSEQFF. The CDR3 region has the DNA TGTGCCAGCCATAAATCCGGGACATTATCCGAGCAGTTCTTC.

This clonotype was seen ten or more times. The gene calls are TRBV3-1 and TRBJ1-4; D not certain. This CDR3 has 18 amino acids. Trimming took 3 bases from V and 0 from J, leaving 17 bases between them. Germline loops: CDR1 LGHDT, CDR2 YNNKEL (reference sequence). The CDR3 protein is CASSHAVRPGTTNEKLFF. CDR3 bases: TGTGCCAGCAGCCATGCGGTTCGACCCGGGACAACTAATGAAAAACTGTTTTTT.

This clonotype was observed many times. The V and J genes are TRBV11-2 and TRBJ2-2; D is unresolved. V gave up 6 bases and J gave up 0 bases, with 8 bases separating them. This CDR3 is 14 amino acids long. Germline CDR1 reads SGHAT; CDR2 reads FQNNGV. The CDR3 region is CASSLTPNTGELFF. CDR3 nucleotide sequence: TGTGCCAGCAGTCTCACACCGAACACCGGGGAGCTGTTTTTT.

V and J are TRBV10-3 and TRBJ1-5, with D tentatively TRBD1 (5 bases). V dropped 3 bases and J dropped 4 bases, with 7 bases sitting between them. The CDR3 spans 13 residues. Per germline, CDR1 ENHRY and CDR2 SYGVKD. The CDR3 region is CAISDQGNQPQHF. Here the CDR3 DNA reads TGTGCCATCAGTGATCAGGGTAATCAGCCCCAGCATTTT.

This clonotype has at least ten counts. This chain uses TRBV6-5 with TRBJ1-1; D unresolved. Trimming removed 4 bases from V and 1 base from J, with 10 bases in between. Germline V gene sequence: CDR1 MNHEY, CDR2 SVGAGI. The CDR3 is 14 residues long. CDR3 nucleotide sequence: TGTGCCAGCAGTTCACTCCGGGGGAACACTGAAGCTTTCTTT. It translates to CASSSLRGNTEAFF.

As for this clonotype: This sequence is one base from a far larger clone and is likely a read error. The rearrangement uses TRBV12-3 or TRBV12-4 and TRBJ2-5; D might be TRBD1 or TRBD2, each matching 7 bases. CDR3 length equals 15 residues. In nucleotides, the CDR3 is TGTGCCAGCATCCCCCCAGGGGGGGCGGCAGAGACCCAGCACTTC. Encoded protein: CASIPPGGAAETQHF.

This clonotype appeared many times. The rearrangement joins TRBV18 to TRBJ2-7; the match to TRBD1 covers 11 bases. The CDR3 is 15 residues long. Unmatched junction bases numbered 5, after V lost 4 bases and J lost 3 bases. The germline gives CDR1 KGHSH, CDR2 LQKENI. CDR3 protein: CASSRTGTGGYEQYF. The CDR3 DNA sequence: TGTGCCAGCTCACGTACCGGGACAGGGGGCTACGAGCAGTACTTC.

Ten or more counts support this clonotype. The chain recombines TRBV27 with TRBJ2-1; possible D gene TRBD2, 7 bases. V was pared by 3 bases and J by 4 bases, with 13 bases between. The CDR3 has 15 residues. The germline CDR1 and CDR2 sequences are MNHEY and SMNVEV (reference sequence). CDR3 residues: CASSFRGGPYNEQFF. The CDR3 nucleotides are TGTGCCAGCAGTTTCAGGGGAGGGCCATACAATGAGCAGTTCTTC.

At least ten counts were recorded for this clonotype. V usage is TRBV20-1 and J usage is TRBJ2-1, with TRBD2 matching over 7 bases. Germline V lookup: CDR1 DFQATT, CDR2 SNEGSKA (reference sequence). The CDR3 is 15 residues long. Germline trimming cut 0 bases from V and 4 bases from J; bases unmatched to any gene: 6. CDR3 in amino acids: CSARDPAGTYNEQFF. The CDR3 DNA follows: TGCAGTGCTAGAGATCCAGCGGGAACGTACAATGAGCAGTTCTTC.

The chain has TRBV5-1 and TRBJ1-5, with D unclear. V gave up 4 bases and J gave up 0 bases, with 14 bases separating them. The CDR3 is made up of 16 amino acids. The V gene's germline CDR1 is SGHRS and CDR2 YFSETQ. Here the CDR3 DNA reads TGCGCCAGCAGCGGAACAGCGGATGATAGCAATCAGCCCCAGCATTTT. This codes for CASSGTADDSNQPQHF.

This clonotype was counted at least ten times. The chain combines TRBV20-1 with TRBJ2-1, with D perhaps matching TRBD2 (6 bases). V was trimmed by 4 bases and J by 4 bases, leaving 11 bases between them. Germline lookup yields CDR1 DFQATT and CDR2 SNEGSKA (reference sequence). The CDR3 has 13 amino acids. CDR3 residues: CSAKRAGYNEQFF. The CDR3 DNA reads TGCAGTGCTAAGCGGGCAGGGTACAATGAGCAGTTCTTC.

This clonotype was observed at least ten times. This chain links TRBV28 with TRBJ1-5; D is perhaps TRBD1 (5 bases). Germline-derived CDR1 and CDR2 are MDHEN and SYDVKM. V dropped 3 bases and J dropped 2 bases, with 11 bases sitting between them. The CDR3 has 15 amino acids. The CDR3 protein is CASSFSRGGNQPQHF. Written as DNA, the CDR3 is TGTGCCAGCAGTTTTAGCCGGGGCGGCAATCAGCCCCAGCATTTT.

The rearrangement uses TRBV19 and TRBJ2-1; D remains ambiguous. CDR3 length: 15 amino acids. Deletions cut 5 bases from V and 8 bases from J, with 19 bases between. CDR1 and CDR2 from the germline V gene are LNHDA and SQIVND (reference sequence). In nucleotides, the CDR3 is TGTGCCAGTAGTTATCCCGGGCTGAGCATTTATGAGCAGTTCTTC. The encoded protein is CASSYPGLSIYEQFF. The full variable domain, its missing parts supplied by reference TRBV19 and TRBJ2-1, is DGGITQSPKYLFRKEGQNVTLSCEQNLNHDAMYWYRQDPGQGLRLIYYSQIVNDFQKGDIAEGYSVSREKKESFPLTVTSAQKNPTAFYLCASSYPGLSIYEQFFGPGTRLTVL.

CDR3: CASIQDRDNEQFF. CDR3 coding DNA: TGTGCCAGCATTCAGGACAGGGACAATGAGCAGTTCTTC. V usage is TRBV2 and J usage is TRBJ2-1; 8 bases line up with TRBD1. The CDR3 sequence is 13 residues long. V dropped 7 bases and J dropped 5; count of bases not matched to a gene: 4. From germline, CDR1 is SNHLY and CDR2 FYNNEI. Supplemented by reference TRBV2 and TRBJ2-1, the full variable domain reads EPEVTQTPSHQVTQMGQEVILRCVPISNHLYFYWYRQILGQKVEFLVSFYNNEISEKSEIFDDQFSVERPDGSNFTLKIRSTKLEDSAMYFCASIQDRDNEQFFGPGTRLTVL.